This TCR beta chain stems from a study of blood T cell repertoires in COVID-19. Study information: The United States, Italy and Spain supplied acute and convalescent COVID-19 samples. Sources were T cells, B-cell-depleted T cells, or PBMCs; the material itself was cDNA or gDNA.

Per the original data handling: It was from reference gene primer amplification that nucleated cell counts were estimated. The repertoire was sequenced with immunoSEQ multiplex PCR; TCRdb's copy has only in-frame clones and lacks some. V, J and clone size derive from that table, while D and trimming were established from the DNA sequence. The table records about 160,000 clones, roughly 87% of them present only once. The germline gives CDR1 MDHEN, CDR2 SYDVKM. The CDR3 has 13 residues. V was shortened by 6 bases and J by 7 bases, with 13 bases between the two germline ends. This chain uses TRBV28 with TRBJ2-1; weak D call: TRBD2 (7 bases). The sequenced material came from peripheral blood. The clonotype originates from a woman aged 55-70 years who had recovered from COVID-19. The CDR3 DNA sequence: TGTGCCAGCAGCTGGGGAGGGGGAAATGAGCAGTTCTTC. Amino acid sequence: CASSWGGGNEQFF.